A single sample gave rise to the 17 T cell receptor beta chains below, sequenced in a study of shared clonotypes between healthy human individuals. Clones were read by immunoSEQ multiplex PCR, and TCRdb kept only the in-frame ones, dropping some. This sample yields about 1.1 million clones, of which about 80% are seen a single time; more than 0.85% belongs to the top ten. Specimen: memory CD4+ T cells from PBMCs. Subset noted: CD45RA-negative fraction. The source is a man between 18 and 29 years old in good health. Some clones in this sample may be carry-over from other donors' samples.

Concerning this clone itself: The same CDR3 arises from other DNA sequences in this sample as well. This chain links TRBV2 with TRBJ1-5; 8 bases are shared with TRBD1. Trimming cost V 4 bases and J 7 bases; bases outside gene matches: 6. The CDR3 contains 14 residues. From germline, CDR1 is SNHLY and CDR2 FYNNEI. In DNA, the CDR3 is TGTGCCAGCAGTGGACAGGGGATGCGACAGCCCCAGCATTTT. Its protein product is CASSGQGMRQPQHF. The full variable domain, in which reference TRBV2 and TRBJ1-5 provide the parts outside the CDR3, is EPEVTQTPSHQVTQMGQEVILRCVPISNHLYFYWYRQILGQKVEFLVSFYNNEISEKSEIFDDQFSVERPDGSNFTLKIRSTKLEDSAMYFCASSGQGMRQPQHFGDGTRLSIL.

This chain links TRBV9 with TRBJ1-2, with no clear D. This CDR3 is 15 amino acids long. The germline V gene encodes CDR1 SGDLS and CDR2 YYNGEE. V lost 4 bases, J lost 0 bases, and 13 bases lay in between. Here the CDR3 reads CASSLGGSSNYGYTF. As DNA, the CDR3 is TGTGCCAGCAGCCTCGGCGGCAGCTCTAACTATGGCTACACCTTC. Drawing the rest from reference TRBV9 and TRBJ1-2, the complete variable domain is DSGVTQTPKHLITATGQRVTLRCSPRSGDLSVYWYQQSLDQGLQFLIQYYNGEERAKGNILERFSAQQFPDLHSELNLSSLELGDSALYFCASSLGGSSNYGYTFGSGTRLTVV.

V gene TRBV5-1 combines with J gene TRBJ2-7; no firm D call. Germline values: CDR1 SGHRS, CDR2 YFSETQ. V lost 5 bases, J lost 2 bases, and 11 bases lay in between. The CDR3 is 13 amino acids. CDR3 in DNA: TGCGCCAGCAGTAACGACGGTACCTACGAGCAGTACTTC. This gives the protein CASSNDGTYEQYF.

The rearrangement joins TRBV11-2 to TRBJ1-2; 12 bases match TRBD1. This CDR3 is 17 amino acids long. Germline V CDR1 and CDR2: SGHAT, FQNNGV. With 6 bases clipped from V and 6 bases from J, the junction kept 14 bases outside the gene matches. CDR3: CASRKPGTGGAGDGYTF. The DNA for the CDR3 is TGTGCCAGCAGAAAACCCGGGACAGGGGGCGCCGGTGATGGCTACACCTTC.

This clone has more than one count but fewer than ten. The V gene is TRBV2, the J gene TRBJ1-4; 11 bases line up with TRBD1. The V segment lost 9 bases and the J segment 7 bases; nucleotides outside the gene matches: 7. Germline V gives CDR1 SNHLY, CDR2 FYNNEI. The CDR3 has 14 residues. The CDR3 nucleotides read TGTGCCAGTAAAGGACAGGGGGCGATTGAAAAACTGTTTTTT. Its translation: CASKGQGAIEKLFF.

This clone was counted between two and nine times. This chain uses TRBV11-3 with TRBJ2-3; 7 bases are shared with TRBD1. Germline loops: CDR1 SGHNT, CDR2 YENEEA. V trimming: 11 bases; J trimming: 4 bases; junction bases outside the gene matches: 12. The CDR3 has 14 amino acids. CDR3 sequence (DNA): TGTGCCTCACGGGACAGCGGCGTTTCAGATACGCAGTATTTT. Protein product: CASRDSGVSDTQYF.

V is TRBV9 and J is TRBJ2-1; D remains unclear. V dropped 5 bases and J dropped 4 bases, with 13 bases sitting between them. The CDR3 consists of 14 residues. CDR1 is SGDLS, CDR2 YYNGEE, per germline. CDR3: CASSAGPSYNEQFF. The CDR3 DNA reads as TGTGCCAGCAGTGCCGGACCATCGTACAATGAGCAGTTCTTC.

Concerning this clone itself: This sample includes further DNA sequences coding for the same CDR3. The chain recombines TRBV5-1 with TRBJ2-1, with 7 bases that match TRBD2. The V gene's germline CDR1 is SGHRS and CDR2 YFSETQ. V lost 4 bases and J lost 6; bases outside the gene matches: 19. This CDR3 region has 18 residues. The DNA for the CDR3 is TGCGCCAGCAGCCTAGGACCCGTAGGGACCAGCGGGACCAATGAGCAGTTCTTC. Protein: CASSLGPVGTSGTNEQFF.

The rearrangement joins TRBV4-1 to TRBJ1-1; 10 positions agree with TRBD1. Unmatched junction bases numbered 7, after V lost 4 bases and J lost 8 bases. The CDR3 spans 14 residues. CDR1 is MGHRA and CDR2 is YSYEKL in the germline V gene. The CDR3 DNA follows: TGCGCCAGCAGCCGAGGACAGGGGGTTTTGGAAGCTTTCTTT. Its protein product is CASSRGQGVLEAFF.

V gene TRBV11-2 combines with J gene TRBJ2-5; TRBD1 is a possible D gene (6 bases). Germline CDR1 reads SGHAT; CDR2 reads FQNNGV. Between the trimmed V and J ends, which lost 5 bases and 5 bases, there was a span of 12 bases. This CDR3 spans 13 amino acids. The CDR3: CASSASGVETQYF. In DNA form, the CDR3 reads TGTGCCAGCAGCGCTTCAGGGGTGGAGACCCAGTACTTC.

The chain joins TRBV28 to TRBJ2-7; tentatively, D is TRBD2 (5 bases). V lost 5 bases, J lost 2 bases, and 13 bases lay in between. Germline V gives CDR1 MDHEN, CDR2 SYDVKM. The CDR3 has 14 residues. The CDR3 protein is CASSPGLTTYEQYF. DNA for the CDR3: TGTGCCAGCAGTCCTGGACTGACTACCTACGAGCAGTACTTC.

The chain uses TRBV4-3 and TRBJ2-3; D is undetermined. The CDR3 loop spans 14 amino acids. The germline V and J ends were trimmed by 0 bases and 0 bases, with 4 bases remaining between them. CDR1 is LGHNA, CDR2 YSLEER, per germline. CDR3: CASSQEDSTDTQYF. The CDR3 bases are TGCGCCAGCAGCCAAGAGGACAGCACAGATACGCAGTATTTT.

This sequence joins TRBV6-6 and TRBJ2-1; D is perhaps TRBD2 (6 bases). Per germline, CDR1 MNHNY and CDR2 SVGAGI (reference sequence). This CDR3 is built from 12 residues. The germline V and J ends were trimmed by 4 bases and 6 bases, with 7 bases remaining between them. The CDR3 loop is CASSWDFNEQFF. The CDR3 DNA reads TGTGCCAGCAGTTGGGACTTCAATGAGCAGTTCTTC.

This clone occurred once. The chain uses TRBV7-3 and TRBJ2-5; TRBD2 matches 9 bases. The CDR3 runs 15 residues. Germline values: CDR1 SGHTA, CDR2 FQGTGA. After removal of 5 bases from V and 5 bases from J, the junction contained 9 bases not matched to a gene. In nucleotides, the CDR3 is TGTGCCAGCAGCGCCCGCGGGGGGGTCGCGGAGACCCAGTACTTC. Translation: CASSARGGVAETQYF.

J is TRBJ2-5 and V is TRBV7-2, with a possible D match to TRBD2 (5 bases). This CDR3 contains 15 residues. Between the trimmed V and J ends, which lost 1 base and 5 bases, there was a span of 14 bases. Germline CDR1 is SGHTA and CDR2 is FQGNSA. In DNA form, the CDR3 reads TGTGCCAGCAGCTTAGGGTCCGGGAACTTTGAGACCCAGTACTTC. Translated, it gives CASSLGSGNFETQYF.

V and J are TRBV2 and TRBJ2-1; maybe TRBD2 (6 bases). V lost 4 bases, J lost 4 bases, and 11 bases lay in between. The V gene's germline CDR1 is SNHLY and CDR2 FYNNEI. CDR3 length: 14 residues. The CDR3 region has the DNA TGTGCCAGCAGTGGGGGCGGGGCGTACAATGAGCAGTTCTTC. Its translation is CASSGGGAYNEQFF. Using reference TRBV2 and TRBJ2-1 for the parts outside the CDR3, the full variable domain is EPEVTQTPSHQVTQMGQEVILRCVPISNHLYFYWYRQILGQKVEFLVSFYNNEISEKSEIFDDQFSVERPDGSNFTLKIRSTKLEDSAMYFCASSGGGAYNEQFFGPGTRLTVL.

The genes are TRBV20-1 and TRBJ2-1; 7 bases are a match to TRBD2. Germline CDR1 DFQATT, CDR2 SNEGSKA (reference sequence). The CDR3 runs to 11 residues. Trimming cost V 5 bases and J 12 bases; bases outside gene matches: 7. CDR3 loop: CSASLAETQFF. In nucleotides, the CDR3 is TGCAGTGCTTCTCTAGCGGAGACGCAGTTCTTC.